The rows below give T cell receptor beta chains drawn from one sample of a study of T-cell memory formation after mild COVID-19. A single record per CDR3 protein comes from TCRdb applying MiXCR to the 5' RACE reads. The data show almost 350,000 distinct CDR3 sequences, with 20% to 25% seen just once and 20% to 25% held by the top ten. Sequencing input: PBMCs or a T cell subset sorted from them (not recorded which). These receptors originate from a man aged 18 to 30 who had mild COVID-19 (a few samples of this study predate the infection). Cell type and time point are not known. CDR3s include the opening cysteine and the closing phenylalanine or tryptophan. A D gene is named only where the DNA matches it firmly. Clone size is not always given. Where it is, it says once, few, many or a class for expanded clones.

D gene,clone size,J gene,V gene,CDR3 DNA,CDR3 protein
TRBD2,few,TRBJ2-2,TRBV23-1,TGCGCCAGCAGTCAAGGACTAGCGGGGATAAACACCGGGGAGCTGTTTTTT,CASSQGLAGINTGELFF
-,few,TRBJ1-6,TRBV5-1,TGCGCCAGCCCCAGTAAGCTCGGTAATTCACCCCTCCACTTT,CASPSKLGNSPLHF
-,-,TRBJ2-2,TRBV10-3,TGTGCCATCAGTGAGTCGACGTCCGGGGAGCTGTTTTTT,CAISESTSGELFF
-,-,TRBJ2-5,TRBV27,TGTGCCAGCAGTTTATTATCGGAGGGAGGGACCCAGTACTTC,CASSLLSEGGTQYF
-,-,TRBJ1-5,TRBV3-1,TGTGCCAGCAGCCAAGGCAACTATCAGCCCCAGCATTTT,CASSQGNYQPQHF
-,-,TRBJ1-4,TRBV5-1,TGCGCCAGCAGCCGGGGGCTGGGTAATGAAAAACTGTTTTTT,CASSRGLGNEKLFF
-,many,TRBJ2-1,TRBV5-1,TGCGCCAGCACCACACGGGGGCTCGACCCCAATGAGCAGTTCTTC,CASTTRGLDPNEQFF
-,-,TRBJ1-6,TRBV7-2,TGTGCCAGCAGCTTGAGGACAGAGAGGGCACCCCTACACTTT,CASSLRTERAPLHF
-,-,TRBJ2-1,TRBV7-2,TGTGCCAGCAGCGATCGGGAGTACAATGAGCAGTTCTTC,CASSDREYNEQFF
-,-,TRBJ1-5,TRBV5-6,TGTGCCAGCAGCTTCGGGGTTGGTCAGCCCCAGCATTTT,CASSFGVGQPQHF
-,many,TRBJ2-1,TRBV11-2,TGTGCCAGCAGCCGTAGAATACCCCCCGGGGATGAGCAGTTCTTC,CASSRRIPPGDEQFF
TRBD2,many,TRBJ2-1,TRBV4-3,TGCGCCAGCAGCCAAGATGGGACTAGCGCCTACAATGAGCAGTTCTTC,CASSQDGTSAYNEQFF
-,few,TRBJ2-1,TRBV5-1,TGCGCCAGCAGCTTGACTACCTCTGTGGATGAGCAGTTCTTC,CASSLTTSVDEQFF
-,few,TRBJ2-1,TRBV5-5,TGTGCCAGCAGCACGTTAGTCTCGGACGGTGAGCAGTTCTTC,CASSTLVSDGEQFF
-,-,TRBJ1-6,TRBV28,TGTGCCAGCAGTTCTGACGCGGGCCCAGCCCCAATTTCACCCCTCCACTTT,CASSSDAGPAPISPLHF
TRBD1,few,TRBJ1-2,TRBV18,TGTGCCAGCTCACCACTTATGGACAGGGCGAGCTATGGCTACACCTTC,CASSPLMDRASYGYTF
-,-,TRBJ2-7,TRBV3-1,TGTGCCAGCAGCCAAGACAACAGGTACATCTACGAGCAGTACTTC,CASSQDNRYIYEQYF
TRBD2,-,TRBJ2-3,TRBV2,TGTGCCAGCGCAATAGCGGGGAGCACAGATACGCAGTATTTT,CASAIAGSTDTQYF
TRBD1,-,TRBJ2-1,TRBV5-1,TGCGCCAGCGAGCAGGGGGCCGGATACAATGAGCAGTTCTTC,CASEQGAGYNEQFF
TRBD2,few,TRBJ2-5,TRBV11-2,TGTGCCAGCAGCGACCGGGGTAGCGGGCAAGAGACCCAGTACTTC,CASSDRGSGQETQYF
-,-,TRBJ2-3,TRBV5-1,TGCGCCAGCAGCGAGGGACACGACACAGATACGCAGTATTTT,CASSEGHDTDTQYF
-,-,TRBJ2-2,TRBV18,TGTGCCAGCTCACCGACCCAGAGCACCGGGGAGCTGTTTTTT,CASSPTQSTGELFF
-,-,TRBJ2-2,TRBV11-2,TGTGCCAGCAACTGGCAGGGGACGAACACCGGGGAGCTGTTTTTT,CASNWQGTNTGELFF
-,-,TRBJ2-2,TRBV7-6,TGTGCCAGCAGTACGCATATCACCGGGGAGCTGTTTTTT,CASSTHITGELFF
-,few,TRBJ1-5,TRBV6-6,TGTGCCAGCAGATTGGGACGTCAAGGTGAGCCCCAGCATTTT,CASRLGRQGEPQHF
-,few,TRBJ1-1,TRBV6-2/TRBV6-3,TGTGCCAGCAGTTACACGAACACTGAAGCTTTCTTT,CASSYTNTEAFF
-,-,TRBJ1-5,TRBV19,TGTGCCAGTAGTATAGGACGGAGGAGAAATCAGCCCCAGCATTTT,CASSIGRRRNQPQHF
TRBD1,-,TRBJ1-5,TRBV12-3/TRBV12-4,TGTGCCAGCAGGCTACAGGGGCCCGGGACGCCCCAGCATTTT,CASRLQGPGTPQHF
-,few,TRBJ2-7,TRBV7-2,TGTGCCAGCAGCTTCATGCGGTCCTCCTACGAGCAGTACTTC,CASSFMRSSYEQYF
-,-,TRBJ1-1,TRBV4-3,TGCGCCAGCAGCCAAGATTCCAGGGGCAATGAAGCTTTCTTT,CASSQDSRGNEAFF
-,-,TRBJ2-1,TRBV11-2,TGTGCCAGCAGCTTCGCTCTCTCCTACAATGAGCAGTTCTTC,CASSFALSYNEQFF
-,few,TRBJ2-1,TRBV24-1,TGTGCCACCAGTGAACTGGGACAAGGGGGCTACAATGAGCAGTTCTTC,CATSELGQGGYNEQFF
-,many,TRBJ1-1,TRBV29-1,TGCAGCGTTGCAAGGAACACTGAAGCTTTCTTT,CSVARNTEAFF
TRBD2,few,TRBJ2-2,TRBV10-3,TGTGCCATCAGTGCTCCGGGACTAGCGGGGGGTACGAACACCGGGGAGCTGTTTTTT,CAISAPGLAGGTNTGELFF
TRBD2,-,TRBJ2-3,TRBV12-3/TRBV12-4,TGTGCCAGCAGATATGGACTAGTCTCAGATACGCAGTATTTT,CASRYGLVSDTQYF
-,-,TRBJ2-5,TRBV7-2,TGTGCCAGCAGACCTCCCGGGTACCAAGAGACCCAGTACTTC,CASRPPGYQETQYF
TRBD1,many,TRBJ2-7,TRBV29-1,TGCAGCACGACAGGGGACTCCTACGAGCAGTACTTC,CSTTGDSYEQYF
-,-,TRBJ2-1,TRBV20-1,TGCAGTGCCCAACTCATCTGGTCTAGCCGCTACAATGAGCAGTTCTTC,CSAQLIWSSRYNEQFF
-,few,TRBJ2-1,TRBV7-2,TGTGCCAGCAGCTTAGCGGGGACCGGCTATGAGCAGTTCTTC,CASSLAGTGYEQFF
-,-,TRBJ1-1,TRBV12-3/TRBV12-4,TGTGCCAGCAGTTTTCCCGCTGGGGAGGGTGGCACTGAAGCTTTCTTT,CASSFPAGEGGTEAFF
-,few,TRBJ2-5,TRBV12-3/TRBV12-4,TGTGCCAGCAGTTGGAAAGGCAGCTTAGAAGAGACCCAGTACTTC,CASSWKGSLEETQYF
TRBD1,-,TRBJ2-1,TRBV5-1,TGCGCCAGCAGCTTCGCCGGGACAGGGGGCGGTGAGCAGTTCTTC,CASSFAGTGGGEQFF
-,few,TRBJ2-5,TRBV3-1,TGTGCCAGCAGGCTCCGAGGGGAAGAGACCCAGTACTTC,CASRLRGEETQYF
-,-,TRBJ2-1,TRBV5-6,TGTGCCAGCAGCTCACCGGGACGCCGCGGGGATGAGCAGTTCTTC,CASSSPGRRGDEQFF
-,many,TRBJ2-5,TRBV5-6,TGTGCCAGCAGCTTGGCCTGGGGAGAGACCCAGTACTTC,CASSLAWGETQYF
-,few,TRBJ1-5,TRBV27,TGTGCCAGCATGAGGGTAGGTCAGCCCCAGCATTTT,CASMRVGQPQHF
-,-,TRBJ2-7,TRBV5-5,TGTGCCAGCAGCTTGGTACCTCTCGAGCAGTACTTC,CASSLVPLEQYF
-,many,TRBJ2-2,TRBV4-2,TGTGCCAGCAGCCAAGGGACGGTGCTGAACACCGGGGAGCTGTTTTTT,CASSQGTVLNTGELFF
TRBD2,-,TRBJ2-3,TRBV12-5,TGTGCTAGTGGTGCGGGACTAGCGGGGTCAGATACGCAGTATTTT,CASGAGLAGSDTQYF
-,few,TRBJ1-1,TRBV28,TGTGCCAGCAGTTCTAGACCGATGAACACTGAAGCTTTCTTT,CASSSRPMNTEAFF